The 24 T cell receptor beta chains presented below share a single source sample, sequenced in a study of T cell responses to AZD1222 COVID-19 vaccine. Assay: immunoSEQ multiplex PCR; the TCRdb copy retains only in-frame clones and omits some. The data contain 84,000 or so clones, around nine tenths of them singletons. This specimen consisted of peripheral blood, obtained 28 days after the second AZD1222 dose. All receptors come from an adult who received the AZD1222 COVID-19 vaccine.

This chain links TRBV9 with TRBJ2-1; 7 nucleotides align to TRBD2. Germline assignment: CDR1 SGDLS and CDR2 YYNGEE. Trimming removed 0 bases from V and 4 bases from J; junction bases left unmatched: 7. The length of the CDR3 is 16 residues. The CDR3 reads CASSVEGTKAYNEQFF. The CDR3 DNA reads TGTGCCAGCAGCGTAGAAGGGACTAAAGCTTACAATGAGCAGTTCTTC. Combining the CDR3 with reference TRBV9 and TRBJ2-1 gives the whole variable domain DSGVTQTPKHLITATGQRVTLRCSPRSGDLSVYWYQQSLDQGLQFLIQYYNGEERAKGNILERFSAQQFPDLHSELNLSSLELGDSALYFCASSVEGTKAYNEQFFGPGTRLTVL.

This clone was counted a single time. The chain links TRBV11-3 to TRBJ2-1; 8 nucleotides line up with TRBD2. The germline gives CDR1 SGHNT, CDR2 YENEEA. V was pared by 1 base and J by 6 bases, with 5 bases of the junction left unmatched. The CDR3 sequence is 15 residues long. CDR3 residues: CASSLGGSGVNEQFF. In DNA form, the CDR3 reads TGTGCCAGCAGCTTAGGGGGTAGCGGGGTCAATGAGCAGTTCTTC.

This chain links TRBV12-5 with TRBJ2-5; 8 bases align to TRBD1. The V and J ends lost 6 bases and 4 bases, in that order; junction bases with no gene match: 4. The CDR3 runs to 13 residues. The germline CDR1 and CDR2 sequences are LGHNT and FRNRAP. CDR3 residues: CASGATGGETQYF. CDR3 nucleotide sequence: TGTGCTAGTGGGGCCACAGGGGGAGAGACCCAGTACTTC.

The chain joins TRBV5-6 to TRBJ1-4; 7 positions agree with TRBD1. The J segment lost 6 bases and the V segment lost 1 base, leaving 3 bases of the junction unmatched. The CDR3 contains 14 residues. The germline V gene has CDR1 SGHDT and CDR2 YYEEEE. The CDR3 sequence: CASSLRGTDEKLFF. The CDR3 coding sequence is TGTGCCAGCAGCTTGCGTGGGACAGATGAAAAACTGTTTTTT.

This rearrangement joins TRBV11-2 to TRBJ1-1, with unresolved D. The CDR3 has 16 residues. CDR1 is SGHAT, CDR2 FQNNGV, per germline. Trimming left V 0 bases short and J 1 base short, with 12 bases between. The CDR3 region is CASSLDSTATNTEAFF. The DNA of the CDR3 is TGTGCCAGCAGCTTAGATTCTACCGCGACGAACACTGAAGCTTTCTTT.

This clone appeared a single time. The V and J genes are TRBV3-1 (or the pseudogene TRBV3-2) and TRBJ2-1; no definite D call. The CDR3 has 12 amino acids. Trimming shortened V by 3 bases and J by 5 bases, and 5 bases separated the two germline ends. Germline V gene lookup returns CDR1 LGHDT and CDR2 YNNKEL (reference sequence). CDR3 region: CASSQANNEQFF. The CDR3, as DNA: TGTGCCAGCAGCCAGGCCAACAATGAGCAGTTCTTC.

V and J are TRBV19 and TRBJ1-1; D is undetermined. The CDR3 covers 14 residues. The V and J ends lost 1 base and 0 bases respectively, with 6 bases between them. Germline CDR1 is LNHDA and CDR2 is SQIVND (reference sequence). The CDR3 is CASSIGSLNTEAFF. CDR3 DNA: TGTGCCAGTAGTATAGGCTCATTGAACACTGAAGCTTTCTTT. The whole variable domain, remainder taken from reference TRBV19 and TRBJ1-1, is DGGITQSPKYLFRKEGQNVTLSCEQNLNHDAMYWYRQDPGQGLRLIYYSQIVNDFQKGDIAEGYSVSREKKESFPLTVTSAQKNPTAFYLCASSIGSLNTEAFFGQGTRLTVV.

This chain links TRBV5-1 with TRBJ2-5; the D is unclear. Trimming stripped 5 bases from V and 5 bases from J, with 16 bases between. The CDR3 sequence is 14 residues long. Per the germline V gene, CDR1 is SGHRS and CDR2 is YFSETQ. The CDR3 coding sequence is TGCGCCAGCAGGCTGTCGGGCCAGAGGGAGACCCAGTACTTC. It specifies CASRLSGQRETQYF. Based on the CDR3 plus reference TRBV5-1 and TRBJ2-5, the full variable domain is KAGVTQTPRYLIKTRGQQVTLSCSPISGHRSVSWYQQTPGQGLQFLFEYFSETQRNKGNFPGRFSGRQFSNSRSEMNVSTLELGDSALYLCASRLSGQRETQYFGPGTRLLVL.

The V call is TRBV6-5, the J call TRBJ2-4; either TRBD1 or TRBD2 may supply D (6 bases each). Germline V CDR1 and CDR2: MNHEY, SVGAGI. The V and J ends lost 10 bases and 15 bases respectively, with 22 bases between them. The CDR3 is 12 residues long. The CDR3 region is CATDTGSGVGYF. The CDR3, as DNA: TGTGCCACAGATACAGGGTCGGGAGTTGGGTACTTC.

V gene TRBV30 combines with J gene TRBJ1-1; no clear D gene. V gave up 3 bases and J gave up 0 bases, with 11 bases separating them. The CDR3 is made up of 14 amino acids. CDR1 GTSNPN and CDR2 SVGIG come from the germline V gene (reference sequence). The CDR3 DNA sequence: TGTGCCTGGAGCCAAGGGAAGATGAACACTGAAGCTTTCTTT. It codes for CAWSQGKMNTEAFF. Complete variable domain (other parts from reference TRBV30 and TRBJ1-1): SQTIHQWPATLVQPVGSPLSLECTVEGTSNPNLYWYRQAAGRGLQLLFYSVGIGQISSEVPQNLSASRPQDRQFILSSKKLLLSDSGFYLCAWSQGKMNTEAFFGQGTRLTVV.

The J gene is TRBJ1-1, the V gene TRBV10-3, with 7 bases identical to TRBD1. Unmatched junction bases numbered 2, after V lost 2 bases and J lost 5 bases. Germline V gene sequence: CDR1 ENHRY, CDR2 SYGVKD. The CDR3 runs 13 residues. CDR3: CAISETGVTEAFF. The CDR3 DNA reads as TGTGCCATCAGTGAGACAGGGGTAACTGAAGCTTTCTTT.

The rearrangement uses TRBV7-2 and TRBJ1-5, with D possibly matching TRBD1 (5 bases). CDR3 length: 15 amino acids. Germline V gene sequence: CDR1 SGHTA, CDR2 FQGNSA. V lost 1 base, J lost 7 bases, and 14 bases lay in between. CDR3 DNA sequence: TGTGCCAGCAGCTTAGAGTCGGGGACTCGACAGCCCCAGCATTTT. Its translation is CASSLESGTRQPQHF. Based on the CDR3 plus reference TRBV7-2 and TRBJ1-5, the full variable domain is GAGVSQSPSNKVTEKGKDVELRCDPISGHTALYWYRQSLGQGLEFLIYFQGNSAPDKSGLPSDRFSAERTGGSVSTLTIQRTQQEDSAVYLCASSLESGTRQPQHFGDGTRLSIL.

The chain recombines TRBV6-2 or TRBV6-3 with TRBJ1-5; D perhaps matches TRBD1 (5 bases). V shed 5 bases and J shed 4 bases, with 18 bases lying between them. The CDR3 sequence is 16 residues long. The germline CDR1 and CDR2 sequences are MNHEY and SVGEGT. CDR3 DNA: TGTGCCAGCAGTCACTACTCCGGGACGGAGAATCAGCCCCAGCATTTT. Protein: CASSHYSGTENQPQHF.

The rearrangement links TRBV5-4 to TRBJ2-3; 9 bases are a match to TRBD2. V lost 4 bases to trimming and J lost 3 bases; unmatched junction nucleotides: 15. CDR1 SGHNT and CDR2 YYREEE come from the germline V gene (reference sequence). This CDR3 region has 18 residues. This chain's CDR3 is CASSLFSGGLGRTDTQYF. As DNA, the CDR3 is TGTGCCAGCAGCCTATTTAGCGGGGGCCTCGGGAGGACAGATACGCAGTATTTT.

The rearrangement joins TRBV7-2 to TRBJ2-2; TRBD2 matches at 10 bases. This CDR3 is built from 20 residues. The germline gives CDR1 SGHTA, CDR2 FQGNSA. The V and J ends lost 0 bases and 3 bases, in that order; junction bases with no gene match: 13. The CDR3 DNA is TGTGCCAGCAGCTTAGCTCCTAGCGGGGGTTACCCAGGGGACACCGGGGAGCTGTTTTTT. Translated, it gives CASSLAPSGGYPGDTGELFF.

The chain combines TRBV2 with TRBJ1-1, with a possible D match to TRBD1 (5 bases). V shed 4 bases and J shed 1 base, with 10 bases lying between them. The CDR3 has 14 residues. The germline V gene has CDR1 SNHLY and CDR2 FYNNEI. CDR3 sequence (DNA): TGTGCCAGCAGTGGACAGAGCCAGAACACTGAAGCTTTCTTT. It encodes CASSGQSQNTEAFF.

The chain links TRBV11-3 to TRBJ2-7; a possible D gene is TRBD2 (6 bases). The V end lost 1 base, the J end lost 3 bases, and 16 bases lay between the germline ends. Germline V gene lookup returns CDR1 SGHNT and CDR2 YENEEA. The CDR3 runs to 16 residues. The CDR3 DNA reads TGTGCCAGCAGCTTAGGTCTATCTAGCGCCCGCTACGAGCAGTACTTC. Translation: CASSLGLSSARYEQYF.

This sequence joins TRBV4-3 and TRBJ1-2; D gene ambiguous. This CDR3 has 15 amino acids. Trimming took off 0 bases at V and 4 bases at J, with 12 bases between the two ends. CDR1 and CDR2 (germline): LGHNA, YSLEER. The CDR3 DNA follows: TGCGCCAGCAGCCAAGAAACAGTCGGTGGCTATGGCTACACCTTC. It encodes CASSQETVGGYGYTF.

The V and J genes are TRBV19 and TRBJ1-4; D may be TRBD1 (5 bases). The CDR3 length is 14 residues. The V gene's germline CDR1 is LNHDA and CDR2 SQIVND (reference sequence). Between the trimmed V and J ends, which lost 5 bases and 4 bases, there was a span of 11 bases. The CDR3, as DNA: TGTGCCAGTAGTCATCGGGGGATTAATGAAAAACTGTTTTTT. The encoded protein is CASSHRGINEKLFF.

The chain combines TRBV5-6 with TRBJ2-5, with 7 bases fitting TRBD2. The CDR3 contains 15 residues. CDR1 SGHDT and CDR2 YYEEEE come from the germline V gene. V trimming: 4 bases; J trimming: 2 bases; junction bases outside the gene matches: 8. CDR3 in DNA: TGTGCCAGCAGCCCCTCCAGGGACTATCAAGAGACCCAGTACTTC. Amino acid sequence: CASSPSRDYQETQYF.

CDR3 coding DNA: TGTGCCTGGAGTGTCTCAGATACGCAGTATTTT. The encoded protein is CAWSVSDTQYF. The rearrangement uses TRBV30 and TRBJ2-3; the D is unclear. With 0 bases removed from V and 4 bases from J, the gap between germline ends came to 2 bases. The germline V gene has CDR1 GTSNPN and CDR2 SVGIG (reference sequence). The CDR3 runs to 11 residues. Full variable domain (remainder filled in from reference TRBV30 and TRBJ2-3): SQTIHQWPATLVQPVGSPLSLECTVEGTSNPNLYWYRQAAGRGLQLLFYSVGIGQISSEVPQNLSASRPQDRQFILSSKKLLLSDSGFYLCAWSVSDTQYFGPGTRLTVL.

This chain links TRBV7-2 with TRBJ1-2, with D unclear. V was clipped by 1 base and J by 5 bases, with 11 bases between them. The V gene's germline CDR1 is SGHTA and CDR2 FQGNSA. CDR3 length equals 14 residues. CDR3 DNA: TGTGCCAGCAGCTTAGGAGGTCCTACTTATGGCTACACCTTC. This codes for CASSLGGPTYGYTF.

V usage is TRBV12-3 or TRBV12-4 and J usage is TRBJ2-4; D could derive from TRBD1 or TRBD2 (5 bases each). The CDR3 contains 13 residues. Deletions cut 4 bases from V and 9 bases from J, with 13 bases between. CDR3 sequence (DNA): TGTGCCAGCAGTTCTGGACTGAGGGGCATTCAGTACTTC. This encodes CASSSGLRGIQYF.

This chain connects TRBV30 to TRBJ2-1; tentatively, D is TRBD2 (6 bases). Germline CDR1 GTSNPN, CDR2 SVGIG (reference sequence). This CDR3 has 15 amino acids. V was shortened by 2 bases and J by 9 bases, with 20 bases between the two germline ends. The CDR3 sequence: CAWSRAGRSGGEQFF. CDR3 coding DNA: TGTGCCTGGAGTCGGGCGGGACGCTCTGGTGGTGAGCAGTTCTTC.